These 30 T cell receptor beta chains originate from one sample sequenced in a study of PD-L1 blockade in urothelial cancer. The table came from immunoSEQ multiplex PCR; TCRdb's copy has only in-frame clones and leaves some out. The table shows 30,000 to 35,000 clones, with more than 65% occurring only once. This material consisted of PBMCs, taken around atezolizumab (anti-PD-L1) treatment. The receptors here all came from a man aged 55 to 70 with urothelial cancer.

The chain links TRBV6-1 to TRBJ2-3; possibly TRBD2 for D (5 bases). Per germline, CDR1 MNHNS and CDR2 SASEGT. V shed 7 bases and J shed 2 bases, with 13 bases lying between them. The CDR3 is 14 amino acids. The CDR3 reads CASTWTAATDTQYF. The CDR3 bases are TGTGCCAGCACTTGGACTGCCGCCACAGATACGCAGTATTTT.

The V and J genes are TRBV5-6 and TRBJ1-6; tentatively, D is TRBD1 (6 bases). CDR1 and CDR2 (germline): SGHDT, YYEEEE. CDR3 length equals 15 residues. The germline V and J ends were trimmed by 0 bases and 7 bases, with 11 bases remaining between them. The CDR3 sequence is CASSLETGYNSPLHF. CDR3 nucleotide sequence: TGTGCCAGCAGCTTGGAAACAGGGTACAATTCACCCCTCCACTTT.

Here the CDR3 reads CASSLTSGSAYNEQFF. In DNA form, the CDR3 reads TGCGCCAGCAGCTTGACTAGCGGGAGTGCCTACAATGAGCAGTTCTTC. The gene calls are TRBV5-1 and TRBJ2-1, with TRBD2 identical over 11 bases. V lost 1 base, J lost 2 bases, and 2 bases stayed unmatched. This CDR3 contains 16 residues. From germline, CDR1 is SGHRS and CDR2 YFSETQ.

CDR3: CASSPRTGGTQYF. CDR3 in DNA: TGTGCCAGCAGCCCCCGGACAGGGGGAACGCAGTATTTT. V is TRBV11-1 and J is TRBJ2-3; TRBD1 agrees at 10 bases. Germline CDR1 SGHAT, CDR2 FQDESV (reference sequence). After removal of 5 bases from V and 9 bases from J, the junction contained 5 bases not matched to a gene. The CDR3 length is 13 residues.

The V and J genes are TRBV12-5 and TRBJ2-1; possible D gene TRBD2, 5 bases. Trimming took 2 bases from V and 0 from J, leaving 11 bases between them. This CDR3 has 16 amino acids. Germline V gene lookup returns CDR1 LGHNT and CDR2 FRNRAP. Here the CDR3 reads CASGLFSGSSYNEQFF. The CDR3, as DNA: TGTGCTAGTGGTTTGTTTTCGGGAAGCTCCTACAATGAGCAGTTCTTC. Filled out from reference TRBV12-5 and TRBJ2-1, the complete variable domain reads DARVTQTPRHKVTEMGQEVTMRCQPILGHNTVFWYRQTMMQGLELLAYFRNRAPLDDSGMPKDRFSAEMPDATLATLKIQPSEPRDSAVYFCASGLFSGSSYNEQFFGPGTRLTVL.

V and J are TRBV5-1 and TRBJ2-7; 10 bases are a match to TRBD1. Per germline, CDR1 SGHRS and CDR2 YFSETQ. The length of the CDR3 is 14 residues. Trimming took 2 bases from V and 6 from J; bases not matched to a gene: 5. The CDR3 sequence: CASSFRDRGREQYF. In DNA form, the CDR3 reads TGCGCCAGCAGCTTCCGGGACAGGGGCCGCGAGCAGTACTTC. The full variable domain, rest sourced from reference TRBV5-1 and TRBJ2-7, is KAGVTQTPRYLIKTRGQQVTLSCSPISGHRSVSWYQQTPGQGLQFLFEYFSETQRNKGNFPGRFSGRQFSNSRSEMNVSTLELGDSALYLCASSFRDRGREQYFGPGTRLTVT.

The V call is TRBV9, the J call TRBJ2-3, with 10 bases that match TRBD2. CDR1 is SGDLS, CDR2 YYNGEE, per germline. The CDR3 consists of 16 residues. Trimming at V came to 3 bases and at J to 4 bases, leaving 8 bases not matched to a gene. CDR3 nucleotides: TGTGCCAGCAGCGACAATAGCGGGGGGTTTGCAGATACGCAGTATTTT. It specifies CASSDNSGGFADTQYF.

This clone was observed a single time. This sequence joins TRBV18 and TRBJ2-7; a possible D gene is TRBD1 (5 bases). Between the trimmed V and J ends, which lost 3 bases and 3 bases, there was a span of 6 bases. CDR1 KGHSH and CDR2 LQKENI come from the germline V gene. This CDR3 region has 12 residues. This CDR3 reads CASSPTVYEQYF. The CDR3, as DNA: TGTGCCAGCTCACCGACAGTCTACGAGCAGTACTTC.

This clone was detected only a few times. The chain has TRBV10-1 and TRBJ1-1; D unresolved. Trimming cost V 3 bases and J 2 bases, with 13 bases left between them. CDR1 and CDR2 from the germline V gene are WNHNN and SYGVQD (reference sequence). The CDR3 runs to 15 residues. The CDR3 protein is CASSDPTNPNTEAFF. CDR3 DNA sequence: TGCGCCAGCAGTGACCCGACAAACCCAAACACTGAAGCTTTCTTT.

This clone was recorded once. V gene TRBV7-2 combines with J gene TRBJ2-1; 7 nucleotides match TRBD1. CDR1 and CDR2 (germline): SGHTA, FQGNSA. The CDR3 length is 15 residues. V shed 0 bases and J 9 bases; nucleotides not matched to a gene: 8. CDR3: CASSLAPDRLAEQFF. The CDR3 DNA reads as TGTGCCAGCAGCTTAGCCCCGGACAGGCTGGCTGAGCAGTTCTTC.

This chain connects TRBV7-2 to TRBJ2-5; 13 bases are shared with TRBD2. The CDR3 sequence is 16 residues long. The germline V gene encodes CDR1 SGHTA and CDR2 FQGNSA. The J segment lost 5 bases and the V segment lost 0 bases, leaving 3 bases of the junction unmatched. CDR3 region: CASSLATSGGQETQYF. As DNA, the CDR3 is TGTGCCAGCAGCTTAGCGACTAGCGGGGGGCAGGAGACCCAGTACTTC.

The chain combines TRBV11-3 with TRBJ2-3; D is perhaps TRBD2 (5 bases). The V and J ends lost 5 bases and 6 bases respectively, with 15 bases between them. CDR1 is SGHNT and CDR2 is YENEEA in the germline V gene. This CDR3 is 14 amino acids long. CDR3 sequence reads: CASSLRSRGDTQYF. Written as DNA, the CDR3 is TGTGCCAGCAGCCTTCGATCCCGCGGGGATACGCAGTATTTT.

This chain connects TRBV6-5 to TRBJ1-6, with D unresolved. Germline CDR1 MNHEY, CDR2 SVGAGI. Between the trimmed V and J ends, which lost 7 bases and 7 bases, there was a span of 14 bases. The CDR3 covers 14 residues. The CDR3 here is CASTTWSSNSPLHF. In nucleotides, the CDR3 is TGTGCCAGCACCACCTGGAGTTCGAATTCACCCCTCCACTTT.

This clone was picked up one time. Here the CDR3 reads CASSTGAITEAFF. The CDR3 bases are TGTGCCAGCAGCACAGGGGCGATCACTGAAGCTTTCTTT. This sequence joins TRBV6-5 and TRBJ1-1; 7 nucleotides match TRBD1. The V segment lost 6 bases and the J segment 4 bases; nucleotides outside the gene matches: 5. Germline CDR1 and CDR2: MNHEY and SVGAGI. This CDR3 contains 13 residues.

This clone has only one observation. The chain uses TRBV7-2 and TRBJ1-5, with D tentatively TRBD1 (5 bases). V lost 4 bases and J lost 3, with 10 bases in between. The length of the CDR3 is 14 residues. Germline V gene data show CDR1 as SGHTA and CDR2 as FQGNSA. CDR3 coding DNA: TGTGCCAGCAGCTCAGGGATGGCCAATCAGCCCCAGCATTTT. Encoded protein: CASSSGMANQPQHF.

DNA for the CDR3: TGTGCCAGCAAGGGGGGGGATTCGAGGTCAGCTTTCTTT. As protein: CASKGGDSRSAFF. The genes are TRBV6-5 and TRBJ1-1, with D possibly being TRBD1 (6 bases). There are 13 residues in the CDR3. Germline loops: CDR1 MNHEY, CDR2 SVGAGI. The V and J ends lost 7 bases and 10 bases respectively, with 19 bases between them.

The V and J genes are TRBV7-8 and TRBJ1-1; D is uncertain. The CDR3 runs 17 residues. Trimming shortened V by 5 bases and J by 0 bases, and 19 bases separated the two germline ends. Germline V CDR1 and CDR2: SGHVS, FQNEAQ. CDR3 DNA sequence: TGTGCCAGCAGCCCTAAACGCGGCGCCCGCATGAACACTGAAGCTTTCTTT. It encodes CASSPKRGARMNTEAFF.

This chain joins TRBV7-8 and TRBJ2-7, with 9 bases aligning to TRBD1. Looked up from germline, CDR1 is SGHVS and CDR2 is FQNEAQ. This CDR3 comprises 15 residues. With V trimmed by 0 bases and J by 3 bases, 3 bases remained unmatched. CDR3 in amino acids: CASSLAGQGNYEQYF. As DNA, the CDR3 is TGTGCCAGCAGCTTAGCGGGACAGGGAAACTACGAGCAGTACTTC.

The genes are TRBV14 and TRBJ1-2; no reliable D call. This CDR3 region has 14 residues. V was shortened by 4 bases and J by 2 bases, with 11 bases between the two germline ends. The germline gives CDR1 SGHDN, CDR2 FVKESK. The chain's CDR3 is CASSPEVRNYGYTF. CDR3 DNA: TGTGCCAGCAGCCCCGAGGTCCGGAACTATGGCTACACCTTC.

CDR3 sequence (DNA): TGTGCCAGTAGCTCCGGGACTAGCGGGGGGGTTCTGTACAATGAGCAGTTCTTC. It specifies CASSSGTSGGVLYNEQFF. The chain joins TRBV19 to TRBJ2-1; 16 bases fit TRBD2. The length of the CDR3 is 18 residues. The germline gives CDR1 LNHDA, CDR2 SQIVND (reference sequence). V trimming: 6 bases; J trimming: 4 bases; junction bases outside the gene matches: 9.

The V call is TRBV27, the J call TRBJ1-5; 10 nucleotides align to TRBD1. The CDR3 contains 16 residues. The J segment lost 5 bases and the V segment lost 2 bases, leaving 6 bases of the junction unmatched. Looked up from germline, CDR1 is MNHEY and CDR2 is SMNVEV (reference sequence). The DNA for the CDR3 is TGTGCCAGCAGTTTACTTTGGGACAGGGGCCATCAGCCCCAGCATTTT. Translation gives CASSLLWDRGHQPQHF.

This chain connects TRBV19 to TRBJ1-1, with 7 bases matching TRBD1. From germline, CDR1 is LNHDA and CDR2 SQIVND (reference sequence). The CDR3 covers 15 residues. V dropped 2 bases and J dropped 2; count of bases not matched to a gene: 5. The CDR3 DNA reads as TGTGCCAGTAGTATAATTCAGGGGGGAAACACTGAAGCTTTCTTT. Translation: CASSIIQGGNTEAFF.

This clone was picked up a small number of times. V gene TRBV30 combines with J gene TRBJ1-6; D gene ambiguous. Germline CDR1 GTSNPN, CDR2 SVGIG (reference sequence). This CDR3 contains 12 residues. V dropped 3 bases and J dropped 9 bases, with 9 bases sitting between them. CDR3 region: CAWSDAGSPLHF. The CDR3 nucleotides read TGTGCCTGGAGCGACGCGGGTTCACCCCTCCACTTT.

The V call is TRBV4-3, the J call TRBJ2-3; 7 positions match TRBD1. CDR3 length: 14 amino acids. Looked up from germline, CDR1 is LGHNA and CDR2 is YSLEER. The V segment lost 4 bases and the J segment 5 bases; nucleotides outside the gene matches: 6. CDR3 DNA sequence: TGCGCCAGCAGCCCTAGGACAGGAGGAGATACGCAGTATTTT. It translates to CASSPRTGGDTQYF.

There are a few counts of this clone. The chain carries TRBV19 and TRBJ2-1, with 7 bases that match TRBD2. There are 14 residues in the CDR3. V shed 9 bases, J shed 0 bases, and the junction held 5 bases outside the gene matches. From germline, CDR1 is LNHDA and CDR2 SQIVND (reference sequence). CDR3 in DNA: TGTGCCAGCTCGGGGGGAGGCTCCTACAATGAGCAGTTCTTC. Translated: CASSGGGSYNEQFF.

The chain is built from TRBV5-1 and TRBJ2-5; TRBD1 aligns across 7 bases. The junction had 7 bases not matched to a gene; V was cut back by 0 bases and J by 2 bases. This CDR3 spans 16 amino acids. The V gene's germline CDR1 is SGHRS and CDR2 YFSETQ. CDR3: CASSLAGAGGQETQYF. The CDR3 DNA reads as TGCGCCAGCAGCTTGGCCGGGGCAGGGGGACAAGAGACCCAGTACTTC.

The CDR3 bases are TGTGCCAGCAGTTTACTTAAGGGGATTAGCAATCAGCCCCAGCATTTT. Protein product: CASSLLKGISNQPQHF. The chain combines TRBV28 with TRBJ1-5; D possibly corresponds to TRBD1 (5 bases). The CDR3 sequence is 16 residues long. Germline CDR1 is MDHEN and CDR2 is SYDVKM. Trimming pared 2 bases from V and 0 bases from J, leaving 11 bases between.

The chain links TRBV2 to TRBJ2-3; 7 bases match TRBD1. This CDR3 spans 15 amino acids. V shed 6 bases and J 0 bases; nucleotides not matched to a gene: 6. Germline CDR1 is SNHLY and CDR2 is FYNNEI. This chain's CDR3 is CASRGQLTSTDTQYF. The CDR3 DNA reads TGTGCCAGCAGGGGACAGTTGACTAGCACAGATACGCAGTATTTT.

V gene TRBV21-1 combines with J gene TRBJ2-7; TRBD1, the table's D call, was not compared with the DNA. TRBV21-1 is flagged as a pseudogene. The CDR3 is 18 residues long. CDR3 protein: CASSLGRDRGRGWDEQYF. CDR3 DNA sequence: TGTGCCAGCAGCTTAGGAAGGGACAGGGGAAGGGGTTGGGATGAGCAGTACTTC.

This clone has just one count. V is TRBV30 and J is TRBJ1-1, with 7 bases lining up with TRBD1. V dropped 5 bases and J dropped 0; count of bases not matched to a gene: 0. The CDR3 length is 12 residues. CDR1 and CDR2 (germline): GTSNPN, SVGIG (reference sequence). In DNA, the CDR3 is TGTGCCTGGGGACAGGTGAACACTGAAGCTTTCTTT. This gives the protein CAWGQVNTEAFF.